This record concerns one T cell receptor (beta chain) sequence. Its antigen is still unknown. No base quality information exists; no much larger clone differs at one position. Every donor in the study was a healthy Caucasian. Three pairs of female monozygotic twins, all aged about 18 to 30 years, were included in the twin cohort. Peripheral blood mononuclear cells were used as the source from which RNA for TCR libraries was isolated. This sample stems from a study of identical twins (dated by TCRdb to 2015 to 2016). Looking at the study overall: The study deep-sequenced TCR alpha and beta repertoires from monozygotic twins, unrelated adults of various ages and cord blood to test whether fetal clonotypes persist. To rule out contamination, replicate twin experiments were performed at different times with different library preparation protocols. Summary of the overall study and its limitations: Invariant T cells such as MAIT and iNKT could partly confound zero-insertion analyses, although diverse VJ usage argued against such confounding for most clonotypes. Fewer insertions were carried by abundant cord blood beta clonotypes, a similar but weaker trend appeared in young adult naive repertoires, and no such trend appeared in memory repertoires. Recombination models systematically underestimated out-of-frame TCR alpha sharing in monozygotic twins but agreed with sharing between unrelated individuals. Because the same donors could not be followed over many years, the conclusions relied on cross-sectional statistical analysis. Excess twin sharing in beta out-of-frame sequences was weaker because fewer shared sequences lowered the signal-to-noise ratio. Compared with coincidental sharing between unrelated individuals, out-of-frame TCR alpha sequences shared between twins showed an excess of sequences with low generation probability.

Preparation of the library involved 5' RACE. Sequenced using an Illumina HiSeq 2000. A universal primer binding site was added through template switching, and the final cDNA carried a unique molecular identifier so that TCR cDNA molecules could be counted accurately. First-strand cDNA for TCR alpha and beta chains was synthesized from specific primers in the conserved constant-segment region. To control for contamination, every cDNA library carried two barcodes: a SMART-Mk sample barcode plus Illumina barcodes. TruSeq adapter sequences along with Illumina sample barcodes were introduced in two successive PCR steps. The Illumina HiSeq platform was used with custom primers to sequence TCR alpha and beta cDNA libraries. In the original analysis: Raw reads were processed with MiGEC to extract unique molecular identifiers, and MiXCR was used to determine CDR3 positions. For each individual, recombination models were inferred using an EM algorithm with the repgenHMM and IGoR tools. Shared clonotypes were analyzed with the tcR package in R, and sharing was normalized by the product of cloneset sizes. To study raw recombination without the effects of thymic and clonal selection, out-of-frame nonproductive sequences were analyzed. The public reads were run again by TCRdb, first through fastp at Q25 and then through MiXCR, and only productive beta chains were kept. Each entry merges the rows of one CDR3 protein and shows their most common DNA and genes. The V and J calls follow TCRdb's processing rather than the paper's. The table for this sample lists hundreds of thousands of distinct CDR3 sequences; 21% of them were counted only once. The ten top clones hold 4.3% of the sample.

There are 14 amino acids in the CDR3, from cysteine to phenylalanine inclusive. Only the CDR3 DNA is retained, 42 bases long and in frame from the first base. V was cut back by 2 bases and J by 2 bases, leaving a gap of 8 bases between them. CDR1 and CDR2 are drawn from the germline V gene: ENHRY, SYGVKD. These same records also appear under a second study, on T cells expressing NK-cell markers. In that second paper, the authors write: Fewer than ten donors provided sorted CD3+CD56+NKG2C+, CD3+CD56+NKG2C- and CD3+CD56-NKG2C+ T-cell subsets, whose TCR beta-chain repertoires were profiled. Among the eight sequenced donors, seven were HCMV-seropositive and one was HCMV-seronegative. To restrict sorting to alphabetaTCR-expressing T cells, an anti-gammadeltaTCR antibody was added in several experiments. In roughly six donors, the dominant CD3+CD56+NKG2C+ clonotypes ranked among the top 10 CD8+ clonotypes, making up 1.0-7.0% of CD8+ T cells. Those dominant clonotypes were again the most abundant among CD3+CD56-NKG2C+ cells in a few donors, at about 28.3-60.1%. Whether the expanded NKG2C-expressing T cell clones were specific for HCMV antigens remained unclear. Randomly selected healthy volunteers, three men and five women, were used as the eight sequenced donors. A commercial ELISA kit detecting HCMV-specific IgG in serum was used to determine HCMV serostatus. Bulk peripheral blood T-cell repertoires were additionally sequenced from unsorted PBMC for several donors. MIGEC was used to demultiplex reads and group the reads by UMI, and MiTCR was used to assemble and quantify clonotypes. To exclude erroneous sequences, any TCR cDNA sequence not supported by at least two reads was discarded. The tcR package was used for downstream repertoire analysis, and clonotypes were matched between fractions using CDR3 nucleotide sequence together with V segment. Antigen specificity was annotated against VDJdb with VDJmatch, allowing one amino acid substitution in CDR3.

Sequencing was done on a sample of PBMCs. This chain joins TRBV10-3 to TRBJ2-3, and possibly TRBD2, on 5 matching bases. The TCR originated in a woman between 18 and 29 years old in good health. The base sequence is TGTGCCATCAGTGAGGCGGGTTACACAGATACGCAGTATTTT. Protein translation: CAISEAGYTDTQYF.